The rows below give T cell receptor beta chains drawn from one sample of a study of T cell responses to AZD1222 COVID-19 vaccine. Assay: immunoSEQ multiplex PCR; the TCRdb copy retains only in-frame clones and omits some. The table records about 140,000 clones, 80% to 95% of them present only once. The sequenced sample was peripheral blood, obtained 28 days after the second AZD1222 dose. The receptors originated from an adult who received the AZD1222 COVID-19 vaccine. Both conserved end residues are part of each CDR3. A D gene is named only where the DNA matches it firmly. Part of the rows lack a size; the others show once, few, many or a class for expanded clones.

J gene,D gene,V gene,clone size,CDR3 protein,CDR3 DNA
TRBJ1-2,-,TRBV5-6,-,CASSLGQRLYGYTF,TGTGCCAGCAGCTTGGGACAGCGACTCTATGGCTACACCTTC
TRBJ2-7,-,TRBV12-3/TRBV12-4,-,CASSTGGHYEQYF,TGTGCCAGCAGCACCGGTGGGCACTACGAGCAGTACTTC
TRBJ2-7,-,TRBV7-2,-,CASSLQRGMGEQYF,TGTGCCAGCAGCTTACAGAGGGGGATGGGCGAGCAGTACTTC
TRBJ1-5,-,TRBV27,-,CASRDQGLGPQHF,TGTGCCAGCAGAGACCAGGGCCTCGGGCCCCAGCATTTT
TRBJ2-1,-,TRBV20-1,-,CSANDGGNEQFF,TGCAGTGCTAATGATGGGGGCAATGAGCAGTTCTTC
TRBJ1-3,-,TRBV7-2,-,CASSSPREAGNTIYF,TGTGCCAGCAGCTCACCTAGGGAGGCTGGAAACACCATATATTTT
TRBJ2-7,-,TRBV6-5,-,CASSYEGREQYF,TGTGCCAGCAGTTACGAAGGGCGCGAGCAGTACTTC
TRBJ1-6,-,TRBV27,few,CASSLMDFNSPLHF,TGTGCCAGCAGTTTAATGGATTTTAATTCACCCCTCCACTTT
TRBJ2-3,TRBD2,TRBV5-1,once,CASNDPRGLGPDTQYF,TGCGCCAGCAATGACCCCAGGGGACTAGGGCCAGATACGCAGTATTTT
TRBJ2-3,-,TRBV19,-,CASSIEWGTDTQYF,TGTGCCAGTAGTATTGAATGGGGCACAGATACGCAGTATTTT
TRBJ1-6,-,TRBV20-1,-,CSASGDNSPLHF,TGCAGTGCTAGTGGCGATAATTCACCCCTCCACTTT
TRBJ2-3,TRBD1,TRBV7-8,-,CASRGRQGATDTQYF,TGTGCCAGCAGAGGACGGCAGGGGGCAACAGATACGCAGTATTTT
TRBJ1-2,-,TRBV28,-,CASSLWTSFPARGYTF,TGTGCCAGCAGCCTTTGGACTTCGTTTCCTGCACGAGGCTACACCTTC
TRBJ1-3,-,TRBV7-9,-,CASSLGRVVLSGNTIYF,TGTGCCAGCAGCTTAGGTCGGGTGGTCCTCTCTGGAAACACCATATATTTT
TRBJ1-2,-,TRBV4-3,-,CASSQVIDRSYGYTF,TGCGCCAGCAGCCAAGTGATCGACAGAAGCTATGGCTACACCTTC
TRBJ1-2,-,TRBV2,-,CASSEAPWWGANYGYTF,TGTGCCAGCAGTGAAGCTCCCTGGTGGGGGGCTAACTATGGCTACACCTTC
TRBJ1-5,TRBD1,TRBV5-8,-,CASSFHRGHQPQHF,TGTGCCAGCAGCTTCCACAGGGGGCATCAGCCCCAGCATTTT
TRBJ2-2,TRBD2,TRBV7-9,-,CASSSRTSGGAELFF,TGTGCCAGCAGCTCCAGGACTAGCGGGGGGGCCGAGCTGTTTTTT
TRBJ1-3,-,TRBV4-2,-,CASSQEANSGNTIYF,TGTGCCAGCAGCCAAGAGGCTAACTCTGGAAACACCATATATTTT
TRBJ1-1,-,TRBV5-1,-,CASSQDLGVPEAFF,TGCGCCAGCAGCCAAGATCTCGGGGTACCTGAAGCTTTCTTT
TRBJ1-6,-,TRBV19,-,CASSIGGDHLHF,TGTGCCAGTAGTATAGGGGGGGATCATCTCCACTTT
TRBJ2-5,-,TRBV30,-,CASTRRGLPFETQYF,TGTGCCTCTACCCGTCGGGGACTCCCTTTTGAGACCCAGTACTTC
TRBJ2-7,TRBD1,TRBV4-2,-,CASSQDPGQGGYEQYF,TGTGCCAGCAGCCAGGACCCGGGACAGGGGGGCTACGAGCAGTACTTC
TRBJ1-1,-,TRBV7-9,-,CASKGDQNTEAFF,TGTGCCAGCAAGGGGGATCAGAACACTGAAGCTTTCTTT
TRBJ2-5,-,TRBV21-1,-,CAPDLTEQETQYF,TGTGCTCCTGATCTGACGGAACAAGAGACCCAGTACTTC
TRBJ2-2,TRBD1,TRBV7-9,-,CASSLADRGGTGELFF,TGTGCCAGCAGCTTAGCGGACAGGGGAGGCACCGGGGAGCTGTTTTTT
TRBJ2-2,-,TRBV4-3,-,CASSHTLGFIGMNTGELFF,TGCGCCAGCAGCCACACACTAGGGTTCATCGGCATGAACACCGGGGAGCTGTTTTTT
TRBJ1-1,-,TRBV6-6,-,CASSSEGRNTEAFF,TGTGCCAGCAGTTCCGAGGGGAGGAACACTGAAGCTTTCTTT
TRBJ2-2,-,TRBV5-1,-,CASSLGHTSTGELFF,TGCGCCAGCAGCTTGGGACACACGAGCACCGGGGAGCTGTTTTTT
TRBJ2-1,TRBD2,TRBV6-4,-,CASSDTSGGADEQFF,TGTGCCAGCAGCGACACTAGCGGGGGGGCCGATGAGCAGTTCTTC